This TCR beta chain stems from a study of blood T cell repertoires in COVID-19. Germline V gene data show CDR1 as KGHSH and CDR2 as LQKENI. This CDR3 comprises 17 residues. The trim removed 2 bases at V and 2 bases at J, leaving 10 bases unmatched. The data were produced by immunoSEQ multiplex PCR, yet TCRdb's version contains in-frame clones alone and is incomplete. This table holds around 95,000 clones, around four fifths found once. This chain uses TRBV18 with TRBJ2-3; 7 bases are shared with TRBD1. The sample comprised peripheral blood. This sequence originates from a man aged 45-65 years with active or convalescent COVID-19. CDR3 DNA sequence: TGTGCCAGCTCACCAATTCCACAGGGGCTAAACACAGATACGCAGTATTTT. This codes for CASSPIPQGLNTDTQYF.